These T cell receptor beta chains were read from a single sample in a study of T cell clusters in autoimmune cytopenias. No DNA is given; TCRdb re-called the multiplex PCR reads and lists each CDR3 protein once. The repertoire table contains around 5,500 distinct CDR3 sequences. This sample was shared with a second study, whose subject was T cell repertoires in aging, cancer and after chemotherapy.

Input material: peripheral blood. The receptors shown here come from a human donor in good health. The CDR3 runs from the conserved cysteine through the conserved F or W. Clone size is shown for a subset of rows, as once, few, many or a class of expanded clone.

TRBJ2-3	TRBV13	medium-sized	CASRIRLYTDTQYF
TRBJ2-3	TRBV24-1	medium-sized	CATSDNRRTDTQYF
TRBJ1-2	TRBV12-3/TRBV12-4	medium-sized	CASRPTGLGYGYTF
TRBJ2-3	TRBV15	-	CATSGPGDTDTQYF
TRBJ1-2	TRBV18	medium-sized	CASSPDKNNYGYTF
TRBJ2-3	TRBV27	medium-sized	CASLSPPDTQYF
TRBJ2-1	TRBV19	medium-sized	CASTFYNEQFF
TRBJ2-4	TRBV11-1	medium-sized	CASSLGRTGDIQYF
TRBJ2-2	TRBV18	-	CASSPGLPLNTGELFF
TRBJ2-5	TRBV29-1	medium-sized	CSVAGERETQYF
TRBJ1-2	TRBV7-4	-	CASSQGQDYGYTF
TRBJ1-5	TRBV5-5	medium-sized	CASSQDRSSNQPQHF
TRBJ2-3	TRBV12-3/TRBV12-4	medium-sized	CASRPLGGPQYF
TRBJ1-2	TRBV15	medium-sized	CATSRGPGYTF
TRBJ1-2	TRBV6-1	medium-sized	CASSELVANYGYTF
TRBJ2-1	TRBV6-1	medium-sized	CASSVGGFLNEQFF
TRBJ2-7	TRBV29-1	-	CSVDLGLAGGFYEQYF
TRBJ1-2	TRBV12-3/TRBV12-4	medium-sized	CASSPDREIINYTF
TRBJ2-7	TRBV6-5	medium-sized	CASSLTGYYEQYF
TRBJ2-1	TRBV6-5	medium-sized	CASSYSHRGFTYNEQFF
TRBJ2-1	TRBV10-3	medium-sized	CAISDVYNEQFF
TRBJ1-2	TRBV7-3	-	CASSPRVGENYGYTF
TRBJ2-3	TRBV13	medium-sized	CASLQLADTQYF
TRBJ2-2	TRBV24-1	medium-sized	CATSDTGTPGVGLFF
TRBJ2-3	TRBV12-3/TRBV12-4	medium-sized	CASSLLGTSDTQYF
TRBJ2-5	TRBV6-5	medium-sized	CASSASGGAKTQYF
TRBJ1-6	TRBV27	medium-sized	CASSLSDRGNNSPLHF
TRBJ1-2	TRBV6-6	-	CASSYEGTAPYGYTF
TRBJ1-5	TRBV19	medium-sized	CASSLQNSNQPQHF
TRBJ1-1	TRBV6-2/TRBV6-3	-	CASSYEGTEAFF
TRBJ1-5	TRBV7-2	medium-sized	CASSYRRDQPQHF
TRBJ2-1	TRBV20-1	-	CSARDQERVYPTYNEQFF
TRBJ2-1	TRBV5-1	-	CASSLAEVYNEQFF
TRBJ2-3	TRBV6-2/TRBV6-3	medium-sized	CASSFGYTQYF
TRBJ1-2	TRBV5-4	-	CASSSGQGYYGYTF
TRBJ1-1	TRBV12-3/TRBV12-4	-	CASNHREIPFTEAFF
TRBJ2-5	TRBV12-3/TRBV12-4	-	CASSPLGTGEETQYF
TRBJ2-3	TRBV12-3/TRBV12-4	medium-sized	CASSLKRTGSSPDTQYF
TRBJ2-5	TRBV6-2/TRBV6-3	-	CASSYSIVGGETQYF
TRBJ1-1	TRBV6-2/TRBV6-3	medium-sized	CASSILDEAFF
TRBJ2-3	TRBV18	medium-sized	CASSPSTVGALGDTQYF
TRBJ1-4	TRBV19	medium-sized	CAAGGLEKLFF
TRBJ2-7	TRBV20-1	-	CSASTGNYEQYF
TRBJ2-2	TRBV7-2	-	CASSPLYNRRGMGELFF
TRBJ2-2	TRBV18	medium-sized	CATSRRQGNGELFF
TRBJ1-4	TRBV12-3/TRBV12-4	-	CASSFMTGLNEKLFF
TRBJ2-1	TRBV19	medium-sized	CASSSRTYNEQFF
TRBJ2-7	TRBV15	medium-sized	CATSRALGLGEQYF